Below are 10 T cell receptor beta chains sequenced from a single sample in a study of T cells in Graves' hyperthyroidism and ophthalmopathy. TCR beta CDR3 region amplification was performed from RNA transcripts. When the TCR CDR3 underwent first-round RT-PCR, the HTBI primer set was used. Using its own MiXCR run on the multiplex PCR reads, TCRdb lists one record per CDR3 protein. There are about 700,000 distinct CDR3 sequences in the sample; 12% to 15% occur only once, and 10% lies in the top ten. Specimen: blood. These receptors all stem from a woman younger than 35 with Graves' hyperthyroidism.

There are many counts of this clonotype. The chain uses TRBV20-1 and TRBJ2-3, with unresolved D. Germline V gene lookup returns CDR1 DFQATT and CDR2 SNEGSKA (reference sequence). The CDR3 sequence is 12 residues long. V lost 1 base, J lost 4 bases, and 6 bases lay in between. For the CDR3, the DNA is TGCAGTGCTAGAGGATCCCCAGATACGCAGTATTTT. It translates to CSARGSPDTQYF.

This clonotype was recorded many times. The V and J genes are TRBV19 and TRBJ1-1; D is unclear. Trimming removed 3 bases from V and 7 bases from J, with 9 bases in between. This CDR3 comprises 12 residues. Germline V gives CDR1 LNHDA, CDR2 SQIVND (reference sequence). The CDR3 region is CASSIRGFEAFF. CDR3 DNA sequence: TGTGCCAGTAGTATCCGAGGGTTTGAAGCTTTCTTT.

In its sample, this clonotype was seen many times. V is TRBV2 and J is TRBJ1-1, with a tentative D call TRBD1 (5 bases). Germline loops: CDR1 SNHLY, CDR2 FYNNEI. V was trimmed by 9 bases and J by 0 bases, leaving 11 bases between them. CDR3 size: 13 residues. The DNA for the CDR3 is TGTGCCAGTCAGGGATTTCTGAACACTGAAGCTTTCTTT. This translates into CASQGFLNTEAFF.

The V and J genes are TRBV20-1 and TRBJ1-5; weak D call: TRBD1 (5 bases). CDR1 is DFQATT, CDR2 SNEGSKA, per germline (reference sequence). The length of the CDR3 is 14 residues. Trimming took 7 bases from V and 0 from J, leaving 13 bases between them. CDR3 sequence: CSVGVFPSNQPQHF. CDR3 nucleotides: TGCAGTGTAGGGGTTTTTCCTAGCAATCAGCCCCAGCATTTT.

On this clonotype: One base away lies a much larger clone, so this may be a sequencing read error. The V call is TRBV28, the J call TRBJ2-5, with D tentatively TRBD2 (5 bases). Germline assignment: CDR1 MDHEN and CDR2 SYDVKM. The CDR3 has 13 residues. The chain's CDR3 is CASSFGVQKTQYF. The CDR3 DNA reads TGTGCCAGCAGTTTCGGGGTCCAAAAGACCCAGTACTTC. The full variable domain, with the rest looked up from reference TRBV28 and TRBJ2-5, is DVKVTQSSRYLVKRTGEKVFLECVQDMDHENMFWYRQDPGLGLRLIYFSYDVKMKEKGDIPEGYSVSREKKERFSLILESASTNQTSMYLCASSFGVQKTQYFGPGTRLLVL.

The rearrangement joins TRBV14 to TRBJ2-7; D gene ambiguous. This CDR3 contains 14 residues. CDR1 is SGHDN, CDR2 FVKESK, per germline. Trimming pared 4 bases from V and 7 bases from J, leaving 17 bases between. The CDR3 region has the DNA TGTGCCAGCAGCCTGGGCGTGGCTCCTTGGGAGCAGTACTTC. Protein sequence: CASSLGVAPWEQYF.

This clonotype was counted ten times or more. The chain has TRBV28 and TRBJ2-3; 8 bases are shared with TRBD2. The germline V gene encodes CDR1 MDHEN and CDR2 SYDVKM. The CDR3 spans 16 residues. V trimming: 3 bases; J trimming: 3 bases; junction bases outside the gene matches: 8. CDR3 nucleotide sequence: TGTGCCAGCAGTTTTCGGCAGCGGGAGAGGACAGATACGCAGTATTTT. This encodes CASSFRQRERTDTQYF.

The rearrangement joins TRBV28 to TRBJ2-7; 8 nucleotides align to TRBD2. Germline-derived CDR1 and CDR2 are MDHEN and SYDVKM. This CDR3 is 15 amino acids long. The V gene end was trimmed by 1 base and the J gene end by 1 base; junction bases not matched to a gene: 3. The CDR3 loop is CASSLYGRESYEQYF. The CDR3 DNA sequence: TGTGCCAGCAGTTTATACGGGAGGGAATCCTACGAGCAGTACTTC.

There are a few counts of this clonotype. This chain links TRBV3-1 with TRBJ2-7; 7 bases line up with TRBD2. Germline lookup yields CDR1 LGHDT and CDR2 YNNKEL (reference sequence). V shed 3 bases and J 6 bases; nucleotides not matched to a gene: 5. The CDR3 spans 13 residues. The CDR3 here is CASSHGLAGEQYF. CDR3 in DNA: TGTGCCAGCAGCCATGGGTTAGCGGGCGAGCAGTACTTC.

In this sample, this clonotype turned up many times. This rearrangement joins TRBV7-2 to TRBJ1-1; tentative D call: TRBD1 (5 bases). Between the trimmed V and J ends, which lost 9 bases and 7 bases, there was a span of 12 bases. Looked up from germline, CDR1 is SGHTA and CDR2 is FQGNSA. The CDR3 extends over 11 amino acids. CDR3 residues: CARTVQDEAFF. CDR3 nucleotide sequence: TGTGCCAGGACGGTACAGGATGAAGCTTTCTTT. Looking up the rest from reference TRBV7-2 and TRBJ1-1 gives the full variable domain: GAGVSQSPSNKVTEKGKDVELRCDPISGHTALYWYRQSLGQGLEFLIYFQGNSAPDKSGLPSDRFSAERTGGSVSTLTIQRTQQEDSAVYLCARTVQDEAFFGQGTRLTVV.